This T cell receptor beta chain was sequenced during a study of beta chain features in type 1 diabetes. Deletions cut 4 bases from V and 9 bases from J, with 10 bases between. The germline gives CDR1 SGHTA, CDR2 FQGNSA. This CDR3 region has 12 residues. This clone appeared a few times. Expressed TCRB transcripts were sequenced, since all the RNA that had been isolated was reverse transcribed. Sequencing used immunoSEQ multiplex PCR; TCRdb keeps in-frame clones, though not all of them. This sample carries about 300,000 clones, roughly 8% of them seen once, and the ten largest clones take under 1.3%. The chain combines TRBV7-2 with TRBJ2-1; no clear D. The TCR sequence derives from a young woman in good health. Sequences were obtained from central memory CD4+ T cells from blood. The CDR3 DNA reads as TGTGCCAGCAGCTACCTGACCGGTGAGCAGTTCTTC. Its protein is CASSYLTGEQFF. The whole variable domain, remainder taken from reference TRBV7-2 and TRBJ2-1, is GAGVSQSPSNKVTEKGKDVELRCDPISGHTALYWYRQSLGQGLEFLIYFQGNSAPDKSGLPSDRFSAERTGGSVSTLTIQRTQQEDSAVYLCASSYLTGEQFFGPGTRLTVL.